These 32 T cell receptor beta chains originate from one sample sequenced in a study of neurological immune-mediated disorders. TCRdb reprocessed the 5' RACE reads via MiXCR and lists one record per CDR3 protein. The sample contains about 20,000 distinct CDR3 sequences, roughly 14% of which appear only once. Specimen: PBMCs. Every receptor here comes from a female donor with HTLV-1-associated myelopathy (HAM/TSP).

The table lists this clonotype with many counts. The chain links TRBV20-1 to TRBJ2-7, with D possibly TRBD2 on 5 matching bases. V gave up 4 bases and J gave up 3 bases, with 10 bases separating them. Germline V gene sequence: CDR1 DFQATT, CDR2 SNEGSKA (reference sequence). This CDR3 is built from 12 residues. Here the CDR3 DNA reads TGCAGTGCTAAGAGGGATCTCTACGAGCAGTACTTC. Translation: CSAKRDLYEQYF.

By sample share, this clonotype is large. This chain joins TRBV20-1 and TRBJ2-2; no clear D gene. Trimming removed 3 bases from V and 5 bases from J, with 4 bases in between. This CDR3 region has 11 residues. From germline, CDR1 is DFQATT and CDR2 SNEGSKA (reference sequence). The chain's CDR3 is CSARKTGELFF. The CDR3 nucleotides read TGCAGTGCTAGGAAGACCGGGGAGCTGTTTTTT.

This clonotype was observed many times. This chain joins TRBV5-1 and TRBJ2-3, with 10 bases aligning to TRBD2. Trimming at V came to 3 bases and at J to 5 bases, leaving 9 bases not matched to a gene. The germline CDR1 and CDR2 sequences are SGHRS and YFSETQ. CDR3 length equals 16 residues. The CDR3 DNA sequence: TGCGCCAGCAGCTCCGGGAGCGGGAGGGGTATAGATACGCAGTATTTT. Translation: CASSSGSGRGIDTQYF.

This clonotype was seen at least ten times. J is TRBJ1-5 and V is TRBV6-2 or TRBV6-3, with 7 bases that match TRBD1. The CDR3 runs to 16 residues. Germline V gene data show CDR1 as MNHEY and CDR2 as SVGEGT. V lost 6 bases to trimming and J lost 0 bases; unmatched junction nucleotides: 8. CDR3 DNA sequence: TGTGCCAGCAGCTCGCACTACAGGGGTAGCAATCAGCCCCAGCATTTT. It encodes CASSSHYRGSNQPQHF.

The chain links TRBV6-5 to TRBJ2-6; 9 bases align to TRBD1. CDR3 length: 15 residues. The germline gives CDR1 MNHEY, CDR2 SVGAGI. V lost 2 bases, J lost 8 bases, and 4 bases stayed unmatched. The DNA for the CDR3 is TGTGCCAGCAGTTACGGACAGGGGAGGACCAACGTCCTGACTTTC. As protein: CASSYGQGRTNVLTF.

By sample share, this clonotype is large (0.1 to 1%). The chain links TRBV28 to TRBJ1-1; weak D call: TRBD1 (5 bases). The CDR3 length is 15 residues. The V gene lost 2 bases and the J gene lost 0 bases, with 10 bases spanning the gap. Germline V gene data show CDR1 as MDHEN and CDR2 as SYDVKM. CDR3: CASSLEQAVNTEAFF. CDR3 sequence (DNA): TGTGCCAGCAGTTTAGAACAGGCGGTGAACACTGAAGCTTTCTTT.

This clonotype showed up many times. The chain uses TRBV20-1 and TRBJ2-5; D is unresolved. Trimming removed 6 bases from V and 1 base from J, with 6 bases in between. CDR3 length: 11 residues. The germline V gene has CDR1 DFQATT and CDR2 SNEGSKA (reference sequence). The CDR3 here is CSAESQETQYF. CDR3 DNA: TGCAGTGCGGAGAGCCAAGAGACCCAGTACTTC.

Many counts were recorded for this clonotype. Here the CDR3 DNA reads TGTGCCAGCAGCGCCGGCACAGATACGCAGTATTTT. Residues: CASSAGTDTQYF. The J gene is TRBJ2-3, the V gene TRBV5-5, with D hard to call. Trimming took 4 bases from V and 1 from J, leaving 4 bases between them. Germline CDR1 SGHKS, CDR2 YYEKEE (reference sequence). The CDR3 covers 12 residues.

This clonotype was observed at least ten times. The chain employs TRBV7-2 and TRBJ2-1; D not resolved. In germline, CDR1 is SGHTA, CDR2 FQGNSA. The V end lost 1 base, the J end lost 5 bases, and 6 bases lay between the germline ends. This CDR3 has 13 residues. This chain's CDR3 is CASSLGSNNEQFF. The CDR3 bases are TGTGCCAGCAGCTTAGGATCCAACAATGAGCAGTTCTTC.

The table lists this clonotype with many counts. The chain has TRBV6-9 and TRBJ2-2; D not certain. The V end lost 6 bases, the J end lost 0 bases, and 8 bases lay between the germline ends. This CDR3 comprises 14 residues. The germline V gene has CDR1 MNHGY and CDR2 SVAAGI. As DNA, the CDR3 is TGTGCCAGCAGCAACGACACGAACACCGGGGAGCTGTTTTTT. This sequence encodes CASSNDTNTGELFF.

In this sample, this clonotype turned up many times. This chain links TRBV5-1 with TRBJ1-2, with D perhaps TRBD1 (6 bases). The CDR3 has 14 residues. The V and J ends lost 4 bases and 5 bases respectively, with 15 bases between them. The germline V gene has CDR1 SGHRS and CDR2 YFSETQ. The CDR3: CASSTGTASYGYTF. CDR3 coding DNA: TGCGCCAGCAGCACAGGGACGGCTAGTTATGGCTACACCTTC.

This clonotype showed up just a few times. The V gene is TRBV11-3, the J gene TRBJ2-7; 8 positions agree with TRBD2. V trimming: 4 bases; J trimming: 0 bases; junction bases outside the gene matches: 8. Per the germline V gene, CDR1 is SGHNT and CDR2 is YENEEA. The CDR3 totals 16 residues. CDR3 DNA: TGTGCCAGCAGCTCGCCCTCGGGAGGGGGCTCCTACGAGCAGTACTTC. This codes for CASSSPSGGGSYEQYF.

This clonotype came up many times. The junction departs from germline at one end; a sequencing error may be responsible. The V call is TRBV5-1, the J call TRBJ1-1; the D is unclear. There are 12 residues in the CDR3. CDR1 is SGHRS and CDR2 is YFSETQ in the germline V gene. CDR3: CASSLGGDETFF. The DNA of the CDR3 is TGCGCCAGCAGCTTGGGGGGTGATGAAACTTTCTTT.

This clonotype was counted a few times. J is TRBJ2-1 and V is TRBV7-9, with 11 positions matching TRBD1. CDR3 size: 15 residues. With V trimmed by 3 bases and J by 7 bases, 5 bases remained unmatched. Per the germline V gene, CDR1 is SEHNR and CDR2 is FQNEAQ (reference sequence). This CDR3 is CASSFGQGAWNEQFF. The DNA of the CDR3 is TGTGCCAGCAGCTTCGGACAGGGGGCTTGGAATGAGCAGTTCTTC.

This clonotype has a count of ten or more. The rearrangement uses TRBV6-5 and TRBJ1-2; 7 positions agree with TRBD1. The CDR3 totals 15 residues. Trimming at V came to 3 bases and at J to 3 bases, leaving 7 bases not matched to a gene. Germline V gene sequence: CDR1 MNHEY, CDR2 SVGAGI. CDR3 nucleotides: TGTGCCAGCAGTTATGATCAAGGGACAGACTATGGCTACACCTTC. Translated, it gives CASSYDQGTDYGYTF.

This clonotype showed up many times. The chain has TRBV13 and TRBJ1-1; possibly TRBD1 for D (5 bases). V was shortened by 7 bases and J by 0 bases, with 9 bases between the two germline ends. The CDR3 covers 13 residues. The V gene's germline CDR1 is PRHDT and CDR2 FYEKMQ (reference sequence). Here the CDR3 reads CASTDNLNTEAFF. Written as DNA, the CDR3 is TGTGCCAGCACGGACAACTTGAACACTGAAGCTTTCTTT.

Ten or more counts support this clonotype. The CDR3, as DNA: TGCAGTGCTAGTACGACAAACATTCAGTACTTC. Protein sequence: CSASTTNIQYF. This chain connects TRBV20-1 to TRBJ2-4; D gene ambiguous. This CDR3 has 11 amino acids. Trimming cost V 3 bases and J 6 bases, with 6 bases left between them. From germline, CDR1 is DFQATT and CDR2 SNEGSKA (reference sequence).

The V and J genes are TRBV29-1 and TRBJ2-5, with D perhaps assigned TRBD1 or TRBD2 (6 bases each). The CDR3 consists of 11 residues. V lost 7 bases and J lost 6, with 12 bases in between. Germline values: CDR1 SQVTM, CDR2 ANQGSEA. The CDR3 sequence is CSARGGKTQYF. Written as DNA, the CDR3 is TGCAGCGCCAGGGGAGGAAAGACCCAGTACTTC.

At least ten counts were recorded for this clonotype. The junction and the germline gene differ at one end; a read error may be behind it. The rearrangement uses TRBV7-7 and TRBJ2-4; D is unresolved. CDR3 length equals 14 residues. Germline V gene sequence: CDR1 SSHAT, CDR2 FNYEAQ (reference sequence). CDR3 amino acids: CASSLSHPKNIQYF. In DNA, the CDR3 is TGTGCTAGCAGCTTGAGCCACCCCAAAAACATTCAGTACTTC.

This clonotype was found many times. The V call is TRBV5-5, the J call TRBJ2-1, with TRBD2 as a possible D gene (5 bases). Germline CDR1 and CDR2: SGHKS and YYEKEE (reference sequence). With 1 base removed from V and 0 bases from J, the gap between germline ends came to 11 bases. This CDR3 has 16 amino acids. The DNA of the CDR3 is TGTGCCAGCAGCTTGCTGGTGGGGAGCTCCTACAATGAGCAGTTCTTC. Protein product: CASSLLVGSSYNEQFF.

This clonotype has ten or more counts. The CDR3 sequence is CASSLNRAPGEQYF. CDR3 nucleotide sequence: TGTGCCAGCAGCTTAAACAGGGCCCCAGGGGAGCAGTACTTC. This chain links TRBV7-2 with TRBJ2-7; perhaps TRBD1 as D (6 bases). CDR1 is SGHTA and CDR2 is FQGNSA in the germline V gene. Deletions cut 2 bases from V and 7 bases from J, with 15 bases between. This CDR3 comprises 14 residues.

This clonotype has more than one count but fewer than ten. The V call is TRBV29-1, the J call TRBJ2-5, with D perhaps TRBD1 (6 bases). The CDR3 has 11 amino acids. CDR1 and CDR2 from the germline V gene are SQVTM and ANQGSEA. CDR3 sequence reads: CTAGDSETQYF. Written as DNA, the CDR3 is TGCACCGCAGGGGATTCGGAGACCCAGTACTTC.

This clonotype was observed at least ten times. The V and J genes are TRBV7-2 and TRBJ1-2; 8 nucleotides align to TRBD1. Germline loops: CDR1 SGHTA, CDR2 FQGNSA. CDR3 length: 13 residues. The trim removed 7 bases at V and 8 bases at J, leaving 9 bases unmatched. For the CDR3, the DNA is TGTGCCAGCACGCTTGCAGGGGGCAGCGGCTACACCTTC. Amino acid sequence: CASTLAGGSGYTF.

This clonotype rates as medium-sized. V gene TRBV11-2 combines with J gene TRBJ1-5; tentatively, D is TRBD1 (5 bases). Germline CDR1 is SGHAT and CDR2 is FQNNGV. Between the trimmed V and J ends, which lost 4 bases and 4 bases, there was a span of 8 bases. The CDR3 totals 13 residues. The CDR3 loop is CASSSGPNQPQHF. CDR3 nucleotide sequence: TGTGCCAGCAGCTCGGGACCAAATCAGCCCCAGCATTTT. The full variable domain, in which reference TRBV11-2 and TRBJ1-5 provide the parts outside the CDR3, is EAGVAQSPRYKIIEKRQSVAFWCNPISGHATLYWYQQILGQGPKLLIQFQNNGVVDDSQLPKDRFSAERLKGVDSTLKIQPAKLEDSAVYLCASSSGPNQPQHFGDGTRLSIL.

This clonotype has a count of ten or more. The rearrangement links TRBV5-1 to TRBJ1-1, with 7 bases fitting TRBD1. Germline V lookup: CDR1 SGHRS, CDR2 YFSETQ. V was clipped by 0 bases and J by 7 bases; unmatched bases: 6. The CDR3 extends over 14 amino acids. The CDR3 nucleotides are TGCGCCAGCAGCTTGGGACAGGGTGCGGATGAAGCTTTCTTT. This sequence encodes CASSLGQGADEAFF.

The table lists this clonotype with many counts. J is TRBJ2-1 and V is TRBV5-6; TRBD2 agrees at 10 bases. CDR3 length: 13 residues. The germline V gene encodes CDR1 SGHDT and CDR2 YYEEEE. V lost 8 bases, J lost 4 bases, and 3 bases stayed unmatched. For the CDR3, the DNA is TGTGCCAGTTCTAGCGGGAGTTACAATGAGCAGTTCTTC. It codes for CASSSGSYNEQFF.

In its sample, this clonotype was seen many times. The rearrangement joins TRBV20-1 to TRBJ2-7; the D is unclear. CDR1 and CDR2 (germline): DFQATT, SNEGSKA (reference sequence). With 4 bases removed from V and 4 bases from J, the gap between germline ends came to 5 bases. CDR3 length: 10 amino acids. The CDR3 protein is CSAKGYEQYF. For the CDR3, the DNA is TGCAGTGCTAAAGGGTACGAGCAGTACTTC.

This clonotype was detected many times. CDR3 loop: CASSSSPGAEAFF. CDR3 bases: TGTGCCAGCAGCTCATCCCCTGGGGCTGAAGCTTTCTTT. This chain joins TRBV11-3 and TRBJ1-1; the D is unclear. Between the trimmed V and J ends, which lost 4 bases and 6 bases, there was a span of 12 bases. Germline V lookup: CDR1 SGHNT, CDR2 YENEEA. The CDR3 has 13 amino acids.

There are many counts of this clonotype. This chain connects TRBV2 to TRBJ2-3; D is ambiguous. This CDR3 has 12 residues. Per the germline V gene, CDR1 is SNHLY and CDR2 is FYNNEI. Trimming removed 5 bases at V and 3 bases at J, with 6 bases between. The CDR3 DNA follows: TGTGCCAGCAGTATCCTAACAGATACGCAGTATTTT. Encoded protein: CASSILTDTQYF. The full variable domain, rest sourced from reference TRBV2 and TRBJ2-3, is EPEVTQTPSHQVTQMGQEVILRCVPISNHLYFYWYRQILGQKVEFLVSFYNNEISEKSEIFDDQFSVERPDGSNFTLKIRSTKLEDSAMYFCASSILTDTQYFGPGTRLTVL.

The table lists this clonotype with many counts. The rearrangement links TRBV20-1 to TRBJ2-3; unclear D gene. Germline CDR1 and CDR2: DFQATT and SNEGSKA (reference sequence). Trimming stripped 8 bases from V and 2 bases from J, with 14 bases between. CDR3 length: 13 residues. The CDR3 spells CSFSDPATDTQYF. Written as DNA, the CDR3 is TGCAGTTTCAGTGACCCTGCCACAGATACGCAGTATTTT.

This clonotype has at least ten counts. The chain joins TRBV7-9 to TRBJ2-1, with 10 positions matching TRBD1. V shed 7 bases and J 3 bases; nucleotides not matched to a gene: 6. Germline lookup yields CDR1 SEHNR and CDR2 FQNEAQ (reference sequence). The CDR3 runs to 15 residues. CDR3 nucleotides: TGTGCCAGCAATCCGGGACAGGGGCTCTACAATGAGCAGTTCTTC. Its protein product is CASNPGQGLYNEQFF.

There are many counts of this clonotype. The rearrangement links TRBV20-1 to TRBJ2-7; 11 nucleotides line up with TRBD1. The CDR3 is 13 residues long. The germline gives CDR1 DFQATT, CDR2 SNEGSKA (reference sequence). V was pared by 5 bases and J by 3 bases, with 3 bases of the junction left unmatched. CDR3 amino acids: CSAGTGGYYEQYF. DNA of the CDR3: TGCAGTGCTGGGACAGGGGGGTACTACGAGCAGTACTTC.